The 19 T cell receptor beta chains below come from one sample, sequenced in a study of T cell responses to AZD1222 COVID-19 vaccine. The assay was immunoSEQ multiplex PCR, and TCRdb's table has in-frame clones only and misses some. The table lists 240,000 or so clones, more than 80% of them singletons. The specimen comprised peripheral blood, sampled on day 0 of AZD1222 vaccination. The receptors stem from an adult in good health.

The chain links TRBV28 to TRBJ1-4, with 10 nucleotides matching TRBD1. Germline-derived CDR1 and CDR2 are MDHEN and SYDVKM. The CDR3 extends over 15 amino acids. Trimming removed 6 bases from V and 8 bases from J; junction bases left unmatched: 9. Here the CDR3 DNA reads TGTGCCAGCAGATTACGGGACAGGGGTTGGGAAAAACTGTTTTTT. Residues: CASRLRDRGWEKLFF.

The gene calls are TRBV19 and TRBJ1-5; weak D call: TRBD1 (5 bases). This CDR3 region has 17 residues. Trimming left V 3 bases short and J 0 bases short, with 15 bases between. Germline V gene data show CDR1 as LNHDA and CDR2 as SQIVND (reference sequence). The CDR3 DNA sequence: TGTGCCAGTAGTATGCTCCGACAGCCGGATAGCAATCAGCCCCAGCATTTT. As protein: CASSMLRQPDSNQPQHF.

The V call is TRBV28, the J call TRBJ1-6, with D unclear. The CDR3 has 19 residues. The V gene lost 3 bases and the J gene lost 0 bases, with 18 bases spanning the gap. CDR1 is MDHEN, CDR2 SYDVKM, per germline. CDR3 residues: CASSFIVTEVSSYNSPLHF. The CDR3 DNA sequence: TGTGCCAGCAGTTTCATTGTGACGGAGGTTAGCTCCTATAATTCACCCCTCCACTTT.

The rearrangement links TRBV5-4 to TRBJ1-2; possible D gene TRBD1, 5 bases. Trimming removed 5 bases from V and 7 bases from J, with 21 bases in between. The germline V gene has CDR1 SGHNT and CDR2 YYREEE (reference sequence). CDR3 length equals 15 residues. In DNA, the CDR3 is TGTGCCAGCAGGGTGGCAGGGAGGATGAGTAGTGGCTACACCTTC. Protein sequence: CASRVAGRMSSGYTF.

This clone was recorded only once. The DNA of the CDR3 is TGTGCCAGTAGTATGCACGTTAGCTCCTACGAGCAGTACTTC. As protein: CASSMHVSSYEQYF. The rearrangement uses TRBV19 and TRBJ2-7; D is undetermined. Trimming removed 3 bases at V and 0 bases at J, with 9 bases between. The CDR3 loop spans 14 amino acids. Per germline, CDR1 LNHDA and CDR2 SQIVND (reference sequence).

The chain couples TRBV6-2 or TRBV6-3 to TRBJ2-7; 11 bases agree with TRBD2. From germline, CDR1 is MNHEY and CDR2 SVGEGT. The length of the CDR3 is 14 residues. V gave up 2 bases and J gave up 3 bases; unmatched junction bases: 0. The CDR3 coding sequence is TGTGCCAGCAGTTACGGGACTAGCGGCTACGAGCAGTACTTC. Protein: CASSYGTSGYEQYF.

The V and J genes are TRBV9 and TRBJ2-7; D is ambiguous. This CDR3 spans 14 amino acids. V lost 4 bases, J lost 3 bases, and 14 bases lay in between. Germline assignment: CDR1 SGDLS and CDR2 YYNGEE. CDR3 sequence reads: CASSLQPGNYEQYF. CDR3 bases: TGTGCCAGCAGCTTACAGCCTGGCAACTACGAGCAGTACTTC. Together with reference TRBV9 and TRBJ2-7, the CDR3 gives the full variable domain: DSGVTQTPKHLITATGQRVTLRCSPRSGDLSVYWYQQSLDQGLQFLIQYYNGEERAKGNILERFSAQQFPDLHSELNLSSLELGDSALYFCASSLQPGNYEQYFGPGTRLTVT.

The CDR3 sequence: CASSGDTVQETQYF. CDR3 in DNA: TGTGCCAGCAGCGGGGACACCGTACAAGAGACCCAGTACTTC. The V and J genes are TRBV5-6 and TRBJ2-5; D might be TRBD1 (6 bases). Trimming removed 4 bases from V and 2 bases from J, with 12 bases in between. Germline CDR1 and CDR2: SGHDT and YYEEEE. This CDR3 has 14 amino acids.

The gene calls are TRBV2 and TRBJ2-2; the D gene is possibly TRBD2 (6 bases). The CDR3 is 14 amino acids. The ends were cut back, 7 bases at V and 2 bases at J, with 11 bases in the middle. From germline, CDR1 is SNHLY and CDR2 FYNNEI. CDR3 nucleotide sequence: TGTGCCAGCAATCCCGGGAGAAACACCGGGGAGCTGTTTTTT. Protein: CASNPGRNTGELFF.

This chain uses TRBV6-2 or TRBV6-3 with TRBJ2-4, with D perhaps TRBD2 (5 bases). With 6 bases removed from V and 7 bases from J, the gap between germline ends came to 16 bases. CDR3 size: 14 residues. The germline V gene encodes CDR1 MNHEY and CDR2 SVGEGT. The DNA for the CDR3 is TGTGCCAGCAGCTCACCCACGGGGTATAACATTCAGTACTTC. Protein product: CASSSPTGYNIQYF.

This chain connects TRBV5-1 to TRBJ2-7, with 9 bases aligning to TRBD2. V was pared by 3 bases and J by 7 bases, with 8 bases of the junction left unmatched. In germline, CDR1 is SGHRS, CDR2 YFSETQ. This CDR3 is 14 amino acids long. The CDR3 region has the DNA TGCGCCAGCAGCTCCCGCGGGGGGGCCGGTGAGCAGTACTTC. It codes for CASSSRGGAGEQYF.

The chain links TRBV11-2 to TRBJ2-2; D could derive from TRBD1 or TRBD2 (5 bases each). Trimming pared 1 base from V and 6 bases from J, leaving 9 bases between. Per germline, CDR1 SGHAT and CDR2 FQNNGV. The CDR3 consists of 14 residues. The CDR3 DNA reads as TGTGCCAGCAGCTTAGGGCAGGGAGCCGGGGAGCTGTTTTTT. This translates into CASSLGQGAGELFF.

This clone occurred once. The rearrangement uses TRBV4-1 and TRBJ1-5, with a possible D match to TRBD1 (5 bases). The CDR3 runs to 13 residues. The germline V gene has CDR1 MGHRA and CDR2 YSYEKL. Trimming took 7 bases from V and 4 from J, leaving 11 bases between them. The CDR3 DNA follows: TGCGCCAGCAACCAGGGAGGGAATCAGCCCCAGCATTTT. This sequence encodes CASNQGGNQPQHF.

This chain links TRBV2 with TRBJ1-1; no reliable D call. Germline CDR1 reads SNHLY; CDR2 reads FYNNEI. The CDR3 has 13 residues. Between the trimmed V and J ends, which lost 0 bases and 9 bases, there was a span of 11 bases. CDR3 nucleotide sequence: TGTGCCAGCAGTGAAGCGAGGAGAGTTAAAGCTTTCTTT. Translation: CASSEARRVKAFF.

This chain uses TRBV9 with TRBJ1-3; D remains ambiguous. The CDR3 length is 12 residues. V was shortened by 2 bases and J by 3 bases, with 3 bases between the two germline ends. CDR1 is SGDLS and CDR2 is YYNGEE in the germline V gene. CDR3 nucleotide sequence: TGTGCCAGCAGCGTTGGTGGAAACACCATATATTTT. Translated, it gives CASSVGGNTIYF.

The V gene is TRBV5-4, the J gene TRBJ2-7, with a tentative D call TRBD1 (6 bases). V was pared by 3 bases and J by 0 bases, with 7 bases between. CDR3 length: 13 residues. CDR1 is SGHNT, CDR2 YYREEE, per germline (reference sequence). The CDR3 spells CASSSTGSYEQYF. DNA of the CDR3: TGTGCCAGCAGCTCGACAGGCTCCTACGAGCAGTACTTC.

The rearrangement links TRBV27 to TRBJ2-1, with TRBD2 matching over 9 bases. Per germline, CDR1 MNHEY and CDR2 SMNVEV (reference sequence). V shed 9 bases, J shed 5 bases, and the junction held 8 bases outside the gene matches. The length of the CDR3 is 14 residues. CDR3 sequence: CASWREGTNNEQFF. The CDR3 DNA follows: TGTGCCAGTTGGCGGGAGGGCACCAACAATGAGCAGTTCTTC.

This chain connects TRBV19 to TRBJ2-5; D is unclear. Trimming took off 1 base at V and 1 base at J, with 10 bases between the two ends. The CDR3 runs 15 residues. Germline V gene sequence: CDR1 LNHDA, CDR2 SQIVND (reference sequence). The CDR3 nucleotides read TGTGCCAGTAGTATAGGCAGTCAAGGCCAAGAGACCCAGTACTTC. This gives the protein CASSIGSQGQETQYF.

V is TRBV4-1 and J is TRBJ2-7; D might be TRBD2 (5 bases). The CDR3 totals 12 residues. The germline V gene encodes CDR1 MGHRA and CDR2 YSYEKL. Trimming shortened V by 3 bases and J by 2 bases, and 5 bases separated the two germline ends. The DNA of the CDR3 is TGCGCCAGCAGCCAGAGGGCCTACGAGCAGTACTTC. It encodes CASSQRAYEQYF.